The 22 T cell receptor beta chains listed next were all sequenced from one sample in a study of T cell responses to AZD1222 COVID-19 vaccine. Profiled with immunoSEQ multiplex PCR; TCRdb holds only in-frame clones, not every one. The sample yields some 140,000 clones, 75% to 95% seen once. Specimen: peripheral blood, collected on day 0 of AZD1222 vaccination. All receptors derive from an adult in good health.

The genes are TRBV7-2 and TRBJ1-5; perhaps TRBD1 as D (6 bases). CDR1 and CDR2 (germline): SGHTA, FQGNSA. Trimming cost V 2 bases and J 1 base, with 9 bases left between them. The CDR3 spans 15 residues. CDR3 DNA sequence: TGTGCCAGCAGCTTAACAGGGAAAAGCAATCAGCCCCAGCATTTT. This translates into CASSLTGKSNQPQHF.

This chain connects TRBV28 to TRBJ1-6; TRBD1 agrees at 7 bases. V trimming: 6 bases; J trimming: 6 bases; junction bases outside the gene matches: 11. Per the germline V gene, CDR1 is MDHEN and CDR2 is SYDVKM. This CDR3 is 16 amino acids long. This CDR3 reads CASRKQGDGSNSPLHF. The DNA of the CDR3 is TGTGCCAGCAGGAAGCAGGGGGATGGATCTAATTCACCCCTCCACTTT.

The gene calls are TRBV5-1 and TRBJ1-6, with 11 positions matching TRBD1. CDR3 size: 16 residues. Germline loops: CDR1 SGHRS, CDR2 YFSETQ. Germline trimming cut 7 bases from V and 8 bases from J; bases unmatched to any gene: 11. The CDR3 loop is CASQLGSGQGDSPLHF. In DNA, the CDR3 is TGCGCCAGCCAGTTGGGGTCGGGACAGGGGGATTCACCCCTCCACTTT.

The genes are TRBV10-3 and TRBJ2-1; 10 bases match TRBD2. CDR1 is ENHRY, CDR2 SYGVKD, per germline. V shed 4 bases and J 0 bases; nucleotides not matched to a gene: 6. The CDR3 runs to 17 residues. The CDR3 here is CAISGSGGPSSYNEQFF. The CDR3, as DNA: TGTGCCATCAGTGGTAGCGGGGGGCCAAGCTCCTACAATGAGCAGTTCTTC.

The chain recombines TRBV4-2 with TRBJ2-1; 9 bases align to TRBD1. In germline, CDR1 is LGHNA, CDR2 YNFKEQ. The trim removed 4 bases at V and 10 bases at J, leaving 14 bases unmatched. The CDR3 consists of 16 residues. Here the CDR3 DNA reads TGTGCCAGCAGCCTCGGAGCCGGGACAGGGACGAGCGAGCAGTTCTTC. Its translation is CASSLGAGTGTSEQFF.

J is TRBJ2-1 and V is TRBV19; D ambiguous. With 0 bases removed from V and 6 bases from J, the gap between germline ends came to 6 bases. The CDR3 runs to 13 residues. Per germline, CDR1 LNHDA and CDR2 SQIVND (reference sequence). CDR3 residues: CASSIEAPNEQFF. In DNA form, the CDR3 reads TGTGCCAGTAGTATAGAGGCCCCCAATGAGCAGTTCTTC.

The J gene is TRBJ1-2, the V gene TRBV12-5, with 8 bases identical to TRBD1. There are 15 residues in the CDR3. Trimming removed 2 bases from V and 8 bases from J; junction bases left unmatched: 10. Germline V gene lookup returns CDR1 LGHNT and CDR2 FRNRAP. The DNA for the CDR3 is TGTGCTAGTGGTTTGTTTTACCAGGGGGCGGACGGCTACACCTTC. Translation: CASGLFYQGADGYTF.

J is TRBJ1-4 and V is TRBV5-4; 8 nucleotides line up with TRBD1. With V trimmed by 4 bases and J by 10 bases, 15 bases remained unmatched. The CDR3 totals 16 residues. Germline V gene data show CDR1 as SGHNT and CDR2 as YYREEE (reference sequence). CDR3 bases: TGTGCCAGCAGCGCTGGGGGGCAGGGGGCTAGGGGAAAACTGTTTTTT. Protein: CASSAGGQGARGKLFF.

This chain uses TRBV4-2 with TRBJ1-6, with D possibly matching TRBD1 (6 bases). V lost 8 bases and J lost 10, with 12 bases in between. The germline gives CDR1 LGHNA, CDR2 YNFKEQ. CDR3 length equals 12 residues. The chain's CDR3 is CASRPGDSPLHF. As DNA, the CDR3 is TGTGCCAGCCGGCCAGGGGACTCACCCCTCCACTTT.

The chain has TRBV28 and TRBJ1-2, with D unclear. V dropped 7 bases and J dropped 8 bases, with 17 bases sitting between them. The germline V gene has CDR1 MDHEN and CDR2 SYDVKM. This CDR3 spans 13 amino acids. The DNA of the CDR3 is TGTGCCAGCACTGATCCCTTTCTTTACGGCTACACCTTC. It yields the protein CASTDPFLYGYTF.

This rearrangement joins TRBV19 to TRBJ2-2; perhaps TRBD1 as D (5 bases). There are 14 residues in the CDR3. The V end lost 5 bases, the J end lost 5 bases, and 12 bases lay between the germline ends. Germline values: CDR1 LNHDA, CDR2 SQIVND (reference sequence). The DNA for the CDR3 is TGTGCCAGTAGTTACACCAGGGTAACCGGGGAGCTGTTTTTT. Translation gives CASSYTRVTGELFF.

The chain recombines TRBV28 with TRBJ2-7; TRBD2 matches 13 bases. This CDR3 has 17 amino acids. Germline CDR1 MDHEN, CDR2 SYDVKM. V lost 3 bases, J lost 4 bases, and 9 bases stayed unmatched. The CDR3 sequence is CASSFLGLAGVRYEQYF. The CDR3, as DNA: TGTGCCAGCAGTTTTTTAGGACTAGCGGGAGTTCGGTACGAGCAGTACTTC.

The rearrangement uses TRBV11-2 and TRBJ2-7, with 10 nucleotides matching TRBD2. V lost 1 base to trimming and J lost 4 bases; unmatched junction nucleotides: 4. The CDR3 length is 15 residues. From germline, CDR1 is SGHAT and CDR2 FQNNGV. CDR3 residues: CASSLAGLAVYEQYF. The CDR3 region has the DNA TGTGCCAGCAGCTTAGCAGGACTAGCGGTTTACGAGCAGTACTTC. Full variable domain (missing parts from reference TRBV11-2 and TRBJ2-7): EAGVAQSPRYKIIEKRQSVAFWCNPISGHATLYWYQQILGQGPKLLIQFQNNGVVDDSQLPKDRFSAERLKGVDSTLKIQPAKLEDSAVYLCASSLAGLAVYEQYFGPGTRLTVT.

The chain carries TRBV6-5 and TRBJ2-3; possibly TRBD2 for D (5 bases). CDR1 and CDR2 (germline): MNHEY, SVGAGI. This CDR3 contains 14 residues. The ends were cut back, 7 bases at V and 2 bases at J, with 13 bases in the middle. The CDR3 is CASNPDSNTDTQYF. The CDR3, as DNA: TGTGCCAGCAACCCGGACTCTAACACAGATACGCAGTATTTT.

The chain links TRBV9 to TRBJ1-1; no reliable D call. The CDR3 is 13 amino acids. Germline V gene data show CDR1 as SGDLS and CDR2 as YYNGEE. With 5 bases removed from V and 4 bases from J, the gap between germline ends came to 12 bases. The CDR3 bases are TGTGCCAGCAGTGGTAGGTCAAGCACTGAAGCTTTCTTT. This codes for CASSGRSSTEAFF.

The rearrangement links TRBV7-3 to TRBJ2-1; D unclear. The CDR3 is 12 amino acids. Per germline, CDR1 SGHTA and CDR2 FQGTGA. Deletions cut 5 bases from V and 8 bases from J, with 10 bases between. CDR3 coding DNA: TGTGCCAGCAGCGGGCAAGGGTATGAGCAGTTCTTC. Residues: CASSGQGYEQFF.

CDR3 coding DNA: TGTGCCAGCAGTTACTCGGGGCCTACGGGGTATGGCTACACCTTC. It encodes CASSYSGPTGYGYTF. This chain links TRBV6-5 with TRBJ1-2; TRBD1 is a possible D gene (5 bases). The CDR3 is 15 residues long. Germline values: CDR1 MNHEY, CDR2 SVGAGI. V was trimmed by 0 bases and J by 5 bases, leaving 13 bases between them.

The V gene is TRBV2, the J gene TRBJ2-1, with 10 bases matching TRBD2. The CDR3 spans 18 residues. V lost 8 bases, J lost 4 bases, and 17 bases stayed unmatched. Germline loops: CDR1 SNHLY, CDR2 FYNNEI. As DNA, the CDR3 is TGTGCCAGCGGCCGAGAACGCTCAACAGCGGGAGGGTACAATGAGCAGTTCTTC. Translated: CASGRERSTAGGYNEQFF.

This sequence joins TRBV6-2 or TRBV6-3 and TRBJ1-5; D remains unclear. The CDR3 has 17 amino acids. V lost 2 bases, J lost 0 bases, and 14 bases lay in between. Germline V lookup: CDR1 MNHEY, CDR2 SVGEGT. In nucleotides, the CDR3 is TGTGCCAGCAGTTACCAGCTTAAACAATATAGCAATCAGCCCCAGCATTTT. Translating gives CASSYQLKQYSNQPQHF.

The rearrangement uses TRBV28 and TRBJ1-5; no clear D. V dropped 3 bases and J dropped 3 bases, with 15 bases sitting between them. The CDR3 has 16 residues. The germline V gene encodes CDR1 MDHEN and CDR2 SYDVKM. The chain's CDR3 is CASSFESGKYNQPQHF. In nucleotides, the CDR3 is TGTGCCAGCAGTTTCGAGTCGGGTAAATACAATCAGCCCCAGCATTTT.

The CDR3 is CASSLSLISSSTDTQYF. For the CDR3, the DNA is TGTGCCAGCAGCTTGTCCCTCATCTCTTCTAGCACAGATACGCAGTATTTT. V is TRBV11-2 and J is TRBJ2-3; D is uncertain. V was pared by 3 bases and J by 0 bases, with 16 bases between. This CDR3 contains 17 residues. Germline lookup yields CDR1 SGHAT and CDR2 FQNNGV. The full variable domain, its missing parts supplied by reference TRBV11-2 and TRBJ2-3, is EAGVAQSPRYKIIEKRQSVAFWCNPISGHATLYWYQQILGQGPKLLIQFQNNGVVDDSQLPKDRFSAERLKGVDSTLKIQPAKLEDSAVYLCASSLSLISSSTDTQYFGPGTRLTVL.

The V gene is TRBV5-1, the J gene TRBJ1-4, with D perhaps matching TRBD1 (6 bases). Germline values: CDR1 SGHRS, CDR2 YFSETQ. V was pared by 2 bases and J by 8 bases, with 10 bases between. The CDR3 spans 13 residues. CDR3 DNA: TGCGCCAGCAGCTTAGCAGGGGCCGAAAAACTGTTTTTT. Translation gives CASSLAGAEKLFF.